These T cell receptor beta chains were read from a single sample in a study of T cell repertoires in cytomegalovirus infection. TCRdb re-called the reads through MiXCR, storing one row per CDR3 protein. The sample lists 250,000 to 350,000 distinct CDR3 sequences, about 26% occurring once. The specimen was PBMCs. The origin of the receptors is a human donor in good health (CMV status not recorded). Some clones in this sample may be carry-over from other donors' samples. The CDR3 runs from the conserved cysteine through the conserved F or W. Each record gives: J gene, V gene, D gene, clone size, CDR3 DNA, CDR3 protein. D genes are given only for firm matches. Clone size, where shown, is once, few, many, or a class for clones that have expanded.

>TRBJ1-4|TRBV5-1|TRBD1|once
TGCGCCAGCAGCTTGGGGACAGGGTATGAAAAACTGTTTTTT
CASSLGTGYEKLFF
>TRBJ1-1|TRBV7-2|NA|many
TGTGCCAGCAGCTTAGTGGTCTACACTGAAGCTTTCTTT
CASSLVVYTEAFF
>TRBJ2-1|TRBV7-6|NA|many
TGTGCCAGCAGCTCAGCTTACAATGAGCAGTTCTTC
CASSSAYNEQFF
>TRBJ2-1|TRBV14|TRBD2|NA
TGTGCCAGCAGCCATAGACTAGCGGGAGGCTCCTACAATGAGCAGTTCTTC
CASSHRLAGGSYNEQFF
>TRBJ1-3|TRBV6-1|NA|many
TGTGCCAGCAGTGCCCTCTCTGGAAACACCATATATTTT
CASSALSGNTIYF
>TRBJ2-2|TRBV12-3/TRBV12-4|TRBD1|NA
TGTGCCAGCAGCCCCCGACAGGGGGCCGTCGGGGAGCTGTTTTTT
CASSPRQGAVGELFF
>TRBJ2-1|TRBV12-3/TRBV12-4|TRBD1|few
TGTGCCAGCAGCCGGGGACAGGGGGCCCAACTAGCGGTGGGTTTCTACAATGAGCAGTTCTTC
CASSRGQGAQLAVGFYNEQFF
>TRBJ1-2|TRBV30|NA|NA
TGTGCCTGGAGCACGGGGTACAGCTATGGCTACACCTTC
CAWSTGYSYGYTF
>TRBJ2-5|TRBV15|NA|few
TGTGCCACCAGCAGCTACGGCGGGGAGACCCAGTACTTC
CATSSYGGETQYF
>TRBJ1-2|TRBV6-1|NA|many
TGTGCCAGCAGCGCGGGACCCGGCTACACCTTC
CASSAGPGYTF
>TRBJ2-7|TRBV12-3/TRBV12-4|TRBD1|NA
TGTGCCAGCAGTCCTGGGACAGGGGTTCGGGAGCAGTACTTC
CASSPGTGVREQYF
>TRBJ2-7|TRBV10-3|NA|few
TGTGCCATCAGCCCGGGAACTAGGGCCTACGAGCAGTACTTC
CAISPGTRAYEQYF
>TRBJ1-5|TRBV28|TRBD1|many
TGTGCCAGCAGTTCGGGGGACAGGGGGCACCAGCCCCAGCATTTT
CASSSGDRGHQPQHF
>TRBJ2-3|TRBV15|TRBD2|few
TGTGCCACCAGCAGAGATTGGGCGGGGGACGATACGCAGTATTTT
CATSRDWAGDDTQYF
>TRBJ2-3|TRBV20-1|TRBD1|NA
TGCAGTGCTGAGACAGGGGTTACCACAGATACGCAGTATTTT
CSAETGVTTDTQYF
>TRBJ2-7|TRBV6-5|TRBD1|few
TGTGCCAGCAGTCCGCACGGGACAGCCAAGGGGGAGCAGTACTTC
CASSPHGTAKGEQYF
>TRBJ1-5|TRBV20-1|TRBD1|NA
TGCAGTGCTAGGGGGGACAGCAAGAATCAGCCCCAGCATTTT
CSARGDSKNQPQHF
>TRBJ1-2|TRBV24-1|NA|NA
TGTGCCACCAGTGATTCGACATATGGAGACTATGGCTACACCTTC
CATSDSTYGDYGYTF
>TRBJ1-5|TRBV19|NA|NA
TGTGCCAGTAGTATAGTCCCCGGACAGCCCCAGCATTTT
CASSIVPGQPQHF
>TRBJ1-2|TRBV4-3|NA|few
TGCGCCAGCAGCCAAGCGGGAGAAGGCTACACCTTC
CASSQAGEGYTF
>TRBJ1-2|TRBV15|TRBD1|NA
TGTGCCACCAGCAGAGATAAGAGACAGGGGAATAATGGCTACACCTTC
CATSRDKRQGNNGYTF
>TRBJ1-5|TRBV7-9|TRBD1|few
TGTGCCAGCAGCTTAGGGCAGGGGGCGCGACAGCCCCAGCATTTT
CASSLGQGARQPQHF
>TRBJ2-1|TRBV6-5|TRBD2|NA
TGTGCCAGCAGTTACGGACTAGCGGATTCCTACAATGAGCAGTTCTTC
CASSYGLADSYNEQFF
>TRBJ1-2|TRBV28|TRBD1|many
TGTGCCAGCAGCCGGACAGGGGGCGCTGGCTACACCTTC
CASSRTGGAGYTF
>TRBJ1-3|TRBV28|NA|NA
TGTGCCAGCAGTCCCCATTTGTTTGGCTCTGGAAACACCATATATTTT
CASSPHLFGSGNTIYF
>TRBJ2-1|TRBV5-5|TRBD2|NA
TGTGCCAGCAGCTTCTCCCCCCAAGCGGGGGGTTCTGAGCAGTTCTTC
CASSFSPQAGGSEQFF
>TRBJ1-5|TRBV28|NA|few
TGTGCCAGCAGGCTGACGGGGAAGAACGTGCATTTT
CASRLTGKNVHF
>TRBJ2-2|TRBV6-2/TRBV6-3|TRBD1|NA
TGTGCCAGCAGGAGGACAGGGGACACCGGGGAGCTGTTTTTT
CASRRTGDTGELFF
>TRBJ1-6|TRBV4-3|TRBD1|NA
TGCGCCAGCAGCCAGAGGGACAGAAATTCACCCCTCCACTTT
CASSQRDRNSPLHF
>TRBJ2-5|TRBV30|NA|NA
TGTGCCTGGAGTGCGCCCATGGCTTGGGAGACCCAGTACTTC
CAWSAPMAWETQYF
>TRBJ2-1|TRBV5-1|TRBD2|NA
TGCGCCAGCAGTCCTGGGACTAGCGGGACCTACAATGAGCAGTTCTTC
CASSPGTSGTYNEQFF
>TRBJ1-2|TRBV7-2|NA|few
TGTGCCAGCAGCTTAAGTACCCCCCGCAGCCAGTATGGCTACACCTTC
CASSLSTPRSQYGYTF
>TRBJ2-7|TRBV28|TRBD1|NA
TGTGCCAGCAGCGGGGCTGGGACAGGGTCCTACGAGCAGTACTTC
CASSGAGTGSYEQYF
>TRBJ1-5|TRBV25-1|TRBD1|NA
TGTGCCAGCAGTGATCCCCGGGACAGGGGGAAGGAACCTCGGCAGCCCCAGCATTTT
CASSDPRDRGKEPRQPQHF
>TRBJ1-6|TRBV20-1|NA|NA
TGCAGTGCTGGGGGTCAATGGGGAGCTTATAATTCACCCCTCCACTTT
CSAGGQWGAYNSPLHF
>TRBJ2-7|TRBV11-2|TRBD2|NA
TGTGCCAGCAGCTTTAGGTTAGCGGGGAACTACGAGCAGTACTTC
CASSFRLAGNYEQYF
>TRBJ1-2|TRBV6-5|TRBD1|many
TGTGCCAGCAGTTACCAGGGGGGCTCAGATGGCTACACCTTC
CASSYQGGSDGYTF
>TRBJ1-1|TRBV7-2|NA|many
TGTGCCAGCAGCTTTGTGGGCGGGAACACTGAAGCTTTCTTT
CASSFVGGNTEAFF
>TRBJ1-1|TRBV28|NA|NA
TGTGCCAGCCTTCAGGGGAACACTGAAGCTTTCTTT
CASLQGNTEAFF
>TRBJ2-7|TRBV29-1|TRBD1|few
TGCAGCGTTACCGGGACAGGGAGCTCCTACGAGCAGTACTTC
CSVTGTGSSYEQYF
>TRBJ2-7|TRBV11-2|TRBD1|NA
TGTGCCAGCAGCTTGCGGGGACAGGGCGGTGTCGAGCAGTACTTC
CASSLRGQGGVEQYF
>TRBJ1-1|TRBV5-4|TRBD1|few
TGTGCCAGCAGCAAGGGACAGGTTAACACTGAAGCTTTCTTT
CASSKGQVNTEAFF
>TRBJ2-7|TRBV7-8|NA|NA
TGTGCCAGCAGCTCCCAACGGGGGCAGTTCTCCTACGAGCAGTACTTC
CASSSQRGQFSYEQYF
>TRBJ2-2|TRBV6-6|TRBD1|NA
TGTGCCAGCAGCCGAGACAGGGGAGGGAACACCGGGGAGCTGTTTTTT
CASSRDRGGNTGELFF
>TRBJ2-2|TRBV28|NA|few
TGTGCCAGCAGTCCGGGACACCTCGGCGGGGAGCTGTTTTTT
CASSPGHLGGELFF
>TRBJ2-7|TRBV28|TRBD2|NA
TGTGCCAGCACCCCGACTAGCGGGAGCGCCTACGAGCAGTACTTC
CASTPTSGSAYEQYF
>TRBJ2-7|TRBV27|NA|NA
TGTGCCAGCAGCCCTCATCGGGACGAGCAGTACTTC
CASSPHRDEQYF
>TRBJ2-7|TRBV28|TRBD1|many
TGTGCCAGCAATCACGACAGGGAAAGATCCTACGAGCAGTACTTC
CASNHDRERSYEQYF
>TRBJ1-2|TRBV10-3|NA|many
TGTGCCATCAGTCCAGGGTTAAGGATCCTAACCAACTATGGCTACACCTTC
CAISPGLRILTNYGYTF
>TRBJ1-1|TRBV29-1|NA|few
TGCAGCGGGAGGACAGCGAACACTGAAGCTTTCTTT
CSGRTANTEAFF
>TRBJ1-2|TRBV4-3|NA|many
TGCGCCAGCAGCCAATCCGGGTGGTATGGCTACACCTTC
CASSQSGWYGYTF
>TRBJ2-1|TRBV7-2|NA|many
TGTGCCAGCAGCTTACTACTAGACAATGAGCAGTTCTTC
CASSLLLDNEQFF
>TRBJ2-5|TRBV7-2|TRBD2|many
TGTGCCAGCAGCCCCCGACTAGCCTACCAAGAGACCCAGTACTTC
CASSPRLAYQETQYF
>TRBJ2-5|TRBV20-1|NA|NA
TGCAGTGCGAAACAGGGTTTTGAGACCCAGTACTTC
CSAKQGFETQYF
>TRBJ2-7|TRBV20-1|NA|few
TGCAGCGTACCTACGGACGGTTTTTACGAGCAGTACTTC
CSVPTDGFYEQYF
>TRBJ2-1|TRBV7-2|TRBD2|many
TGTGCCAGCAGCCAGACTAGCGGGAGTCTCGATGAGCAGTTCTTC
CASSQTSGSLDEQFF
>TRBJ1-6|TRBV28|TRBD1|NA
TGTGCCAGCAGCTCCTGGGGGAGCGGGACAGGGAATTCACCCCTCCACTTT
CASSSWGSGTGNSPLHF
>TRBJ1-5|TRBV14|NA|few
TGTGCCAGCAGCCATGGACCAAATCAGCCCCAGCATTTT
CASSHGPNQPQHF
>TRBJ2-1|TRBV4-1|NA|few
TGCGCCAGCAGCCCCAACCGGGGGTATTCGGAGTTCTTC
CASSPNRGYSEFF